The 5 T cell receptor beta chains below come from one sample, sequenced in a study of control samples from healthy donors and cancer patients. Clones were read by immunoSEQ multiplex PCR, and TCRdb kept only the in-frame ones, dropping some. The sample has 95,000 to 150,000 clones, roughly 90% seen once; the top ten hold 40%. Sequencing used blood. These receptors came from a man aged 45-65 years in good health.

The chain has TRBV27 and TRBJ1-3, with a tentative D call TRBD1 (6 bases). Trimming stripped 8 bases from V and 4 bases from J, with 15 bases between. CDR1 and CDR2 (germline): MNHEY, SMNVEV (reference sequence). This CDR3 has 14 residues. CDR3 amino acids: CASRKTGGGNTIYF. The DNA of the CDR3 is TGTGCCAGCCGGAAGACAGGCGGCGGAAACACCATATATTTT.

The chain has TRBV7-9 and TRBJ1-6, with 9 nucleotides matching TRBD1. CDR3 length: 15 residues. Trimming at V came to 2 bases and at J to 8 bases, leaving 4 bases not matched to a gene. Germline V gives CDR1 SEHNR, CDR2 FQNEAQ (reference sequence). CDR3 protein: CASSLLTGGDSPLHF. The DNA for the CDR3 is TGTGCCAGCAGCTTACTGACAGGGGGGGATTCACCCCTCCACTTT.

The chain combines TRBV2 with TRBJ1-3, with no clear D. The CDR3 totals 15 residues. Germline V lookup: CDR1 SNHLY, CDR2 FYNNEI. Deletions cut 8 bases from V and 0 bases from J, with 14 bases between. CDR3 bases: TGTGCCAGCTTAGGGCAGCTAAACTCTGGAAACACCATATATTTT. This translates into CASLGQLNSGNTIYF.

The genes are TRBV7-2 and TRBJ2-7; 7 nucleotides match TRBD1. The CDR3 sequence is 14 residues long. V lost 5 bases to trimming and J lost 0 bases; unmatched junction nucleotides: 4. Germline CDR1 is SGHTA and CDR2 is FQGNSA. The CDR3 protein is CASSPTGNSYEQYF. Here the CDR3 DNA reads TGTGCCAGCAGCCCGACAGGGAACTCCTACGAGCAGTACTTC.

The V gene is TRBV6-5, the J gene TRBJ1-2; D unresolved. There are 15 residues in the CDR3. Germline CDR1 MNHEY, CDR2 SVGAGI. V lost 0 bases to trimming and J lost 7 bases, with 15 bases between them. CDR3 region: CASSYSITPWGGYTF. CDR3 DNA: TGTGCCAGCAGTTACTCGATTACCCCCTGGGGTGGCTACACCTTC.